What follows are 10 T cell receptor beta chains derived from one specimen sequenced in a study of blood T cells in healthy people across ages. Using a J-beta primer mix together with a sample-barcoded 5' primer, a second PCR was run for about 6 to 12 cycles. One entry per CDR3 protein results from TCRdb running MiXCR on the 5' RACE reads. This repertoire shows about 730,000 distinct CDR3 sequences, approximately 39% found once; its top ten account for under 25%. Material for sequencing was blood. These receptors came from an older woman in good health.

The chain employs TRBV6-5 and TRBJ2-1; D might be TRBD1 (5 bases). Trimming stripped 2 bases from V and 12 bases from J, with 8 bases between. Germline CDR1 and CDR2: MNHEY and SVGAGI. CDR3 size: 11 residues. As DNA, the CDR3 is TGTGCCAGCAGTTACGGGCAGGGGCAGTTCTTC. Residues: CASSYGQGQFF.

Only a few counts were recorded for this clonotype. This chain uses TRBV9 with TRBJ1-2; perhaps TRBD1 as D (5 bases). This CDR3 is built from 14 residues. Germline CDR1 is SGDLS and CDR2 is YYNGEE. The ends were cut back, 3 bases at V and 4 bases at J, with 13 bases in the middle. The chain's CDR3 is CASSGQGKAYGYTF. CDR3 sequence (DNA): TGTGCCAGCAGCGGGCAGGGAAAGGCCTATGGCTACACCTTC.

V gene TRBV28 combines with J gene TRBJ2-7; TRBD2 matches 12 bases. Looked up from germline, CDR1 is MDHEN and CDR2 is SYDVKM. J lost 6 bases, V lost 6 bases, and 9 bases had no gene match. The CDR3 is 15 residues long. The CDR3 DNA is TGTGCCAGCAGCCCCAAACTAGCGGGAGGATCCGAGCAGTACTTC. Translated: CASSPKLAGGSEQYF. The whole variable domain, filled in from reference TRBV28 and TRBJ2-7, reads DVKVTQSSRYLVKRTGEKVFLECVQDMDHENMFWYRQDPGLGLRLIYFSYDVKMKEKGDIPEGYSVSREKKERFSLILESASTNQTSMYLCASSPKLAGGSEQYFGPGTRLTVT.

This clonotype was recorded a few times. The rearrangement uses TRBV20-1 and TRBJ2-1; D is unresolved. This CDR3 region has 15 residues. Trimming removed 4 bases from V and 2 bases from J, with 15 bases in between. The germline V gene has CDR1 DFQATT and CDR2 SNEGSKA (reference sequence). The CDR3 DNA follows: TGCAGTGCTACCACGACTTTTGGGCCCTACAATGAGCAGTTCTTC. It encodes CSATTTFGPYNEQFF.

This rearrangement joins TRBV7-2 to TRBJ1-2, with TRBD1 as a possible D gene (6 bases). There are 15 residues in the CDR3. V was clipped by 5 bases and J by 6 bases, with 19 bases between them. Per the germline V gene, CDR1 is SGHTA and CDR2 is FQGNSA. CDR3 nucleotide sequence: TGTGCCAGCAGCCCTCTTCCGGGGGCAAGAGATGGCTACACCTTC. Translating gives CASSPLPGARDGYTF.

This clonotype was counted once. The V and J genes are TRBV5-1 and TRBJ1-1; D unclear. Trimming took 0 bases from V and 1 from J, leaving 10 bases between them. CDR1 is SGHRS and CDR2 is YFSETQ in the germline V gene. This CDR3 is 15 amino acids long. Here the CDR3 DNA reads TGCGCCAGCAGCTTGGACGGGTCCTGGAACACTGAAGCTTTCTTT. It yields the protein CASSLDGSWNTEAFF. The whole variable domain, remainder taken from reference TRBV5-1 and TRBJ1-1, is KAGVTQTPRYLIKTRGQQVTLSCSPISGHRSVSWYQQTPGQGLQFLFEYFSETQRNKGNFPGRFSGRQFSNSRSEMNVSTLELGDSALYLCASSLDGSWNTEAFFGQGTRLTVV.

This clonotype appeared a single time. The chain joins TRBV18 to TRBJ2-7, with TRBD2 identical over 12 bases. Trimming cost V 8 bases and J 4 bases; bases outside gene matches: 3. There are 13 residues in the CDR3. Germline V CDR1 and CDR2: KGHSH, LQKENI. The CDR3 bases are TGTGCCAGCGCAGGGACTAGCGGGTACGAGCAGTACTTC. It translates to CASAGTSGYEQYF.

The table lists this clonotype with many counts. V usage is TRBV6-2 or TRBV6-3 and J usage is TRBJ2-6; D is ambiguous. V gave up 5 bases and J gave up 0 bases, with 8 bases separating them. The CDR3 spans 15 residues. Germline lookup yields CDR1 MNHEY and CDR2 SVGEGT. Here the CDR3 DNA reads TGTGCCAGCAGTCTAGGATTCTCTGGGGCCAACGTCCTGACTTTC. Protein sequence: CASSLGFSGANVLTF.

The CDR3 spells CASSLTWGRGSSQPQHF. The CDR3 bases are TGTGCCAGCTCACTGACATGGGGGCGCGGGTCGTCGCAGCCCCAGCATTTT. The rearrangement uses TRBV18 and TRBJ1-5; D is possibly TRBD1 (6 bases). V was cut by 4 bases and J by 7 bases, with 23 bases left in between. The CDR3 has 17 amino acids. Per the germline V gene, CDR1 is KGHSH and CDR2 is LQKENI.

The genes are TRBV4-3 and TRBJ2-7; unclear D gene. V gave up 0 bases and J gave up 3 bases, with 12 bases separating them. Germline CDR1 and CDR2: LGHNA and YSLEER. The CDR3 loop spans 15 amino acids. The CDR3: CASSQEVQRRYEQYF. The CDR3 DNA is TGCGCCAGCAGCCAAGAGGTCCAGAGGCGCTACGAGCAGTACTTC.